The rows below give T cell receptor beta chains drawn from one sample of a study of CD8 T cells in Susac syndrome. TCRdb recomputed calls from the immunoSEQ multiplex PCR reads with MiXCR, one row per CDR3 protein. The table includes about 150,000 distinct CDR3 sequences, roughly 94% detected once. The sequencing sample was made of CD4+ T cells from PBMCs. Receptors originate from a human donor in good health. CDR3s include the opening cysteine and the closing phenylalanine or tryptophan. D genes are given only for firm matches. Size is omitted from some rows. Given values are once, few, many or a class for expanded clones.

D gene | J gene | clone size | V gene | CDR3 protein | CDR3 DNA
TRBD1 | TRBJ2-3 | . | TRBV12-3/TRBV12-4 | CASSLTGVDTQYF | TGTGCCAGCAGTTTGACAGGGGTGGATACGCAGTATTTT
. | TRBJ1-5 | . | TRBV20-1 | CSATTGTIGNQPQHF | TGCAGTGCGACCACAGGGACGATAGGCAATCAGCCCCAGCATTTT
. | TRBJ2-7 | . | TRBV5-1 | CASSPALGAAYF | TGCGCCAGCAGCCCTGCTTTGGGGGCTGCCTACTTC
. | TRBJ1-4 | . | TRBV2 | CAITGRATNEKLFF | TGTGCCATCACTGGACGGGCAACTAATGAAAAACTGTTTTTT
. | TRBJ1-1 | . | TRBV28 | CASSLVSKEAFF | TGTGCCAGCAGTTTAGTTTCAAAAGAAGCTTTCTTT
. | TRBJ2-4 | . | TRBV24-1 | CATSAPGPSKNIQYF | TGTGCCACCAGTGCCCCCGGACCCTCAAAAAACATTCAGTACTTC
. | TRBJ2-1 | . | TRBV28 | CASSPPQFF | TGTGCCAGCAGTCCCCCTCAGTTCTTC
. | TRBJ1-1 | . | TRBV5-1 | CASAGTIGNTEAFF | TGCGCCAGCGCCGGGACAATAGGGAACACTGAAGCTTTCTTT
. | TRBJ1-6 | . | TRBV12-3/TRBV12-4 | CASSASSGYSPLHF | TGTGCCAGCAGTGCCTCGTCTGGATACTCACCCCTCCACTTT
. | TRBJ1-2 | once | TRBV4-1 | CASSQVVNRADGYTF | TGCGCCAGCAGCCAAGTCGTCAACAGGGCCGATGGCTACACCTTC
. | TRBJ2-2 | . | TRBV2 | CASSDEFGGELFF | TGTGCCAGCAGTGATGAGTTCGGCGGGGAGCTGTTTTTT
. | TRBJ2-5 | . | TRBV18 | CASSPPNGETQYF | TGTGCCAGCTCACCACCGAACGGCGAGACCCAGTACTTC
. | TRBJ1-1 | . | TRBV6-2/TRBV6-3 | CASSYHQNTEAFF | TGTGCCAGCAGTTATCACCAGAACACTGAAGCTTTCTTT
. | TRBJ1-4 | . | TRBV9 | CASSVAISGAGEKLFF | TGTGCCAGCAGCGTAGCGATATCAGGGGCCGGCGAAAAACTGTTTTTT
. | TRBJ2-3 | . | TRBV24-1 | CATRAGAGDTQYF | TGTGCCACCCGGGCGGGGGCGGGAGATACGCAGTATTTT
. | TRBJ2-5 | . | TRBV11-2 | CASSLVGPLKETQYF | TGTGCCAGCAGCTTAGTGGGACCCTTGAAAGAGACCCAGTACTTC
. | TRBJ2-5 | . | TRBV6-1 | CASSEATAGRETQYF | TGTGCCAGCAGTGAAGCGACGGCAGGGCGAGAGACCCAGTACTTC
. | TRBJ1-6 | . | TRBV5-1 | CASSLVGGRDNSPLHF | TGCGCCAGCAGCTTGGTGGGAGGGAGGGATAATTCACCCCTCCACTTT
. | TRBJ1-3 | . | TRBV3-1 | CASSRSGNTIYF | TGTGCCAGCAGCCGCTCTGGAAACACCATATATTTT
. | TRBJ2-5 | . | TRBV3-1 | CASSPLAYLQETQYF | TGTGCCAGCAGCCCTCTAGCGTACCTCCAAGAGACCCAGTACTTC
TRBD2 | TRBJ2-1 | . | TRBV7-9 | CASRRLAGGSYNEQFF | TGTGCCAGCAGGAGACTAGCCGGAGGCTCCTACAATGAGCAGTTCTTC
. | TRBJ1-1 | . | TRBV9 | CASSVGQVATEAFF | TGTGCCAGCAGCGTAGGGCAGGTCGCCACTGAAGCTTTCTTT
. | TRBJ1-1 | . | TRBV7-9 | CASSLEQQNTEAFF | TGTGCCAGCAGCTTAGAACAGCAGAACACTGAAGCTTTCTTT
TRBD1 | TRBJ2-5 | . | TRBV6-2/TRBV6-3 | CASSYVGQEETQYF | TGTGCCAGCAGTTACGTGGGACAGGAAGAGACCCAGTACTTC
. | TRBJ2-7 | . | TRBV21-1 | CASSKLETSPYEQYF | TGTGCCAGCAGCAAATTGGAGACGTCACCCTACGAGCAGTACTTC
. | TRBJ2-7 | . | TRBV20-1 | CSAPGTRNTYEQYF | TGCAGTGCCCCAGGCACGAGGAACACCTACGAGCAGTACTTC
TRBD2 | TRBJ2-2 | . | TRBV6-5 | CASSYSSGGVNTGELFF | TGTGCCAGCAGTTACAGTAGCGGGGGGGTTAACACCGGGGAGCTGTTTTTT
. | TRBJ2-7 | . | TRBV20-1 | CSAKRDFSSYEQYF | TGCAGTGCTAAACGGGACTTTAGCTCCTACGAGCAGTACTTC
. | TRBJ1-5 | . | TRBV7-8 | CASSLALSGQPQHF | TGTGCCAGCAGCTTAGCGCTAAGCGGGCAGCCCCAGCATTTT
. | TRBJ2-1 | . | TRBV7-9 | CASSPGWLGYNEQFF | TGTGCCAGCAGCCCGGGATGGCTCGGGTACAATGAGCAGTTCTTC
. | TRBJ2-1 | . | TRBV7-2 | CASSLGPGSSYNEQFF | TGTGCCAGCAGCTTAGGCCCAGGAAGCTCCTACAATGAGCAGTTCTTC
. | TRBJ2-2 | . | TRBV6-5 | CASSAYYTGELFF | TGTGCCAGCAGTGCCTATTACACCGGGGAGCTGTTTTTT
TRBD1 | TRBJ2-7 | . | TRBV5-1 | CASSLPPPGQGGPHEQYF | TGCGCCAGCAGCTTGCCCCCACCGGGACAGGGAGGCCCCCACGAGCAGTACTTC
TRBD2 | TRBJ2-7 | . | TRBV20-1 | CSARGLAGEGYEQYF | TGCAGTGCCCGGGGACTAGCGGGAGAAGGCTACGAGCAGTACTTC
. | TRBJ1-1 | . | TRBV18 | CASYSLGAEAFF | TGTGCCAGCTATTCCCTGGGGGCTGAAGCTTTCTTT
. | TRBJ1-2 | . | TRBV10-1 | CASSPTTGGRGYTF | TGCGCCAGCAGCCCTACGACGGGGGGCAGAGGCTACACCTTC
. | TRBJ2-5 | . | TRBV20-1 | CSAHPDRNSETQYF | TGCAGTGCCCACCCCGATAGGAATTCCGAGACCCAGTACTTC
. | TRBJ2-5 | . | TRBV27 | CASREGGAETQYF | TGTGCCAGCAGAGAGGGGGGGGCCGAGACCCAGTACTTC
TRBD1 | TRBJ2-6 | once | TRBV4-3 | CASSLGQGSSGANVLTF | TGCGCCAGCAGCCTTGGACAGGGGAGCTCTGGGGCCAACGTCCTGACTTTC
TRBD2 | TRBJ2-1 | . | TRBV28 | CASSFWTSGGNEQFF | TGTGCCAGCAGTTTTTGGACTAGCGGGGGAAATGAGCAGTTCTTC
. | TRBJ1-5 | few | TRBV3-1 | CASSLRGDSNQPQHF | TGTGCCAGCAGCCTTAGGGGGGATAGCAATCAGCCCCAGCATTTT
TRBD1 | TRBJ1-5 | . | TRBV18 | CASSDREPYQPQHF | TGTGCCAGCTCCGACAGGGAGCCGTATCAGCCCCAGCATTTT
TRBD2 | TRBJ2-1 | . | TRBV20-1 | CSARGLAGLDEQFF | TGCAGTGCTAGAGGACTAGCGGGACTCGATGAGCAGTTCTTC
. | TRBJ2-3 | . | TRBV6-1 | CASSESSGTDTQYF | TGTGCCAGCAGTGAATCGAGTGGGACAGATACGCAGTATTTT
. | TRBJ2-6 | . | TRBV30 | CAWSVMESGANVLTF | TGTGCCTGGAGTGTAATGGAGTCTGGGGCCAACGTCCTGACTTTC
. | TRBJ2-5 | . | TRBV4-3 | CASSQDSRDKWIKETQYF | TGCGCCAGCAGCCAAGATTCGAGAGACAAATGGATTAAAGAGACCCAGTACTTC
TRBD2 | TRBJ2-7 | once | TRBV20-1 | CSALTSGGPSAVYEQYF | TGCAGTGCACTGACTAGCGGGGGGCCCAGCGCGGTCTACGAGCAGTACTTC
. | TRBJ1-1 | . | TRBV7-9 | CASSTFGQFKAFF | TGTGCCAGCAGCACCTTCGGACAGTTTAAAGCTTTCTTT
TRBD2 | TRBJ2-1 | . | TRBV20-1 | CSASGRKAGGSEQFF | TGCAGTGCTAGTGGTCGGAAGGCGGGAGGGAGTGAGCAGTTCTTC
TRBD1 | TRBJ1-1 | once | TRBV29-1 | CSALTGGTEAFF | TGCAGCGCGTTGACAGGGGGCACTGAAGCTTTCTTT
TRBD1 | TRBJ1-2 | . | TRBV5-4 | CASSNPGTGNYGYTF | TGTGCCAGCAGCAACCCCGGGACAGGGAACTATGGCTACACCTTC
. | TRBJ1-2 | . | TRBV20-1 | CSALLQGDYGYTF | TGCAGTGCCCTCTTACAGGGAGACTATGGCTACACCTTC
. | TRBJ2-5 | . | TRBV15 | CATSRGDTGRQETQYF | TGTGCCACCAGCAGGGGGGACACAGGGCGCCAAGAGACCCAGTACTTC
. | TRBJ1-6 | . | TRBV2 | CASSESGSSYNSPLHF | TGTGCAAGCAGTGAATCTGGTAGCTCCTATAATTCACCCCTCCACTTT
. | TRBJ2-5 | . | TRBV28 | CASSPQGGSETQYF | TGTGCCAGCAGCCCACAAGGGGGATCAGAGACCCAGTACTTC
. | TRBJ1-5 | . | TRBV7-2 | CASSFFGVQQPQHF | TGTGCCAGCAGCTTTTTCGGGGTCCAACAGCCCCAGCATTTT
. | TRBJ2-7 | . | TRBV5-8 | CASSLRTYEQYF | TGTGCCAGCAGCTTGAGGACCTACGAGCAGTACTTC